The 11 T cell receptor beta chains listed next were all sequenced from one sample in a study of identical twins. TCRdb re-called the 5' RACE reads with MiXCR, one entry per CDR3 protein. Here the sample spans about 1.7 million distinct CDR3 sequences, roughly a third being singletons. Sequenced input: cord blood. Receptors were obtained from a newborn girl in good health.

The chain joins TRBV24-1 to TRBJ2-1, with 7 bases identical to TRBD1. The J segment lost 9 bases and the V segment lost 11 bases, leaving 15 bases of the junction unmatched. The CDR3 spans 14 residues. The germline gives CDR1 KGHDR, CDR2 SFDVKD. Here the CDR3 reads CAITSSRQGLEQFF. The CDR3 DNA sequence: TGTGCCATTACGTCTTCTAGACAGGGTCTTGAGCAGTTCTTC.

This clonotype was found a few times. The chain carries TRBV3-1 and TRBJ2-7; possibly TRBD2 for D (5 bases). From germline, CDR1 is LGHDT and CDR2 YNNKEL (reference sequence). This CDR3 is built from 15 residues. V lost 4 bases and J lost 0, with 13 bases in between. CDR3: CASSPLSASSYEQYF. CDR3 DNA sequence: TGTGCCAGCAGCCCCCTTAGCGCCAGCTCCTACGAGCAGTACTTC.

This clonotype was seen more than once but under ten times. J is TRBJ2-2 and V is TRBV20-1; unclear D gene. The CDR3 is 12 residues long. Trimming shortened V by 0 bases and J by 8 bases, and 7 bases separated the two germline ends. The germline gives CDR1 DFQATT, CDR2 SNEGSKA (reference sequence). The CDR3 DNA sequence: TGCAGTGCTAGAGACACCCAGGGGGAGCTGTTTTTT. Its protein is CSARDTQGELFF.

The chain joins TRBV27 to TRBJ2-5, with 8 bases lining up with TRBD1. This CDR3 region has 15 residues. The J segment lost 5 bases and the V segment lost 1 base, leaving 6 bases of the junction unmatched. Germline V CDR1 and CDR2: MNHEY, SMNVEV (reference sequence). CDR3 residues: CASSLWQGANETQYF. CDR3 sequence (DNA): TGTGCCAGCAGTTTATGGCAGGGGGCTAACGAGACCCAGTACTTC.

The V and J genes are TRBV10-3 and TRBJ2-7; D is unclear. Germline V gives CDR1 ENHRY, CDR2 SYGVKD. This CDR3 comprises 13 residues. Trimming stripped 6 bases from V and 0 bases from J, with 9 bases between. The CDR3 nucleotides are TGTGCCATCAGCATACCTAGCTCCTACGAGCAGTACTTC. Protein sequence: CAISIPSSYEQYF.

In this sample, this clonotype turned up a few times. This chain uses TRBV3-1 with TRBJ2-7; 11 positions match TRBD2. Germline V gene sequence: CDR1 LGHDT, CDR2 YNNKEL (reference sequence). V was pared by 1 base and J by 3 bases, with 5 bases of the junction left unmatched. The CDR3 length is 16 residues. CDR3 DNA: TGTGCCAGCAGCCAAGCGACTAGCGGGGCGTTCTACGAGCAGTACTTC. It translates to CASSQATSGAFYEQYF.

This clonotype appeared many times. The rearrangement uses TRBV5-1 and TRBJ2-3; 7 bases are a match to TRBD2. This CDR3 comprises 17 residues. Germline V gene lookup returns CDR1 SGHRS and CDR2 YFSETQ. V gave up 1 base and J gave up 2 bases; unmatched junction bases: 10. CDR3 sequence: CASSLLGLAETTDTQYF. The CDR3 nucleotides read TGCGCCAGCAGCTTGCTAGGTCTAGCGGAGACCACAGATACGCAGTATTTT.

Regarding this clonotype: A much larger clone differs by one base, so this may be a read error. The chain has TRBV12-3 or TRBV12-4 and TRBJ2-3, with 12 bases aligning to TRBD2. The CDR3 is made up of 17 amino acids. The CDR3, as DNA: TGTGCCAGCAGTTTATCCGCGACTAGCGGGGGCACAGATACGCGGTATTTT. Protein product: CASSLSATSGGTDTRYF.

The V call is TRBV6-5, the J call TRBJ1-4, with 7 bases fitting TRBD1. Germline V lookup: CDR1 MNHEY, CDR2 SVGAGI. CDR3 length equals 15 residues. V dropped 4 bases and J dropped 7; count of bases not matched to a gene: 9. CDR3 sequence: CASSWPGQCTEKLFF. CDR3 nucleotide sequence: TGTGCCAGCAGTTGGCCGGGACAGTGCACTGAAAAACTGTTTTTT.

This clonotype was recorded a few times. In DNA, the CDR3 is TGTGCCAGCAGTTATTTGGGACTAGCCATTCCTGGCAATGAGCAGTTCTTC. This gives the protein CASSYLGLAIPGNEQFF. The V gene is TRBV6-2 or TRBV6-3, the J gene TRBJ2-1, with 9 bases fitting TRBD2. The germline V gene encodes CDR1 MNHEY and CDR2 SVGEGT. The CDR3 consists of 17 residues. V gave up 3 bases and J gave up 6 bases; unmatched junction bases: 12.

J is TRBJ1-2 and V is TRBV20-1; D not resolved. CDR3 size: 14 residues. V lost 1 base and J lost 3, with 12 bases in between. The germline CDR1 and CDR2 sequences are DFQATT and SNEGSKA (reference sequence). The CDR3 spells CSARVNSGYYGYTF. CDR3 in DNA: TGCAGTGCTAGAGTAAACAGCGGTTACTATGGCTACACCTTC.